Each of the 11 T cell receptor beta chains below was sequenced from the same sample in a study of T cell responses to AZD1222 COVID-19 vaccine. Sequencing used immunoSEQ multiplex PCR; TCRdb keeps in-frame clones, though not all of them. There are under 200,000 clones in the sample; approximately 94% occur only once, and 3.6% lies in the top ten. The sequencing used peripheral blood, collected 28 days after the second dose of the MenACWY control vaccine. These receptors originate from an adult who received the MenACWY meningococcal vaccine as a control.

The V call is TRBV7-3, the J call TRBJ2-3; D not certain. V lost 5 bases and J 1 base, leaving 7 bases between the germline ends. This CDR3 is 13 amino acids long. Germline V lookup: CDR1 SGHTA, CDR2 FQGTGA. This CDR3 reads CASSPSGTDTQYF. The CDR3 DNA is TGTGCCAGCAGCCCAAGCGGCACAGATACGCAGTATTTT.

The chain is built from TRBV5-1 and TRBJ2-6; D perhaps matches TRBD1 (5 bases). V dropped 3 bases and J dropped 0 bases, with 13 bases sitting between them. From germline, CDR1 is SGHRS and CDR2 YFSETQ. The CDR3 has 17 amino acids. CDR3 amino acids: CASSWTPSSSGANVLTF. The CDR3 region has the DNA TGCGCCAGCAGCTGGACACCCAGCAGCTCTGGGGCCAACGTCCTGACTTTC.

This clone was seen just once. The chain joins TRBV10-3 to TRBJ2-1; D is unresolved. Trimming took off 0 bases at V and 8 bases at J, with 14 bases between the two ends. There are 15 residues in the CDR3. Germline CDR1 is ENHRY and CDR2 is SYGVKD. In nucleotides, the CDR3 is TGTGCCATCAGTGAGTCAGGGCTAGTCACGGATGAGCAGTTCTTC. Protein: CAISESGLVTDEQFF.

The V gene is TRBV14, the J gene TRBJ1-1; D may be TRBD1 (6 bases). V was shortened by 2 bases and J by 11 bases, with 15 bases between the two germline ends. Germline V gives CDR1 SGHDN, CDR2 FVKESK. The CDR3 totals 13 residues. The DNA for the CDR3 is TGTGCCAGCAGCCAACTTTCCGAGGGGGGGGCTTTCTTT. Protein sequence: CASSQLSEGGAFF. The full variable domain, its missing parts supplied by reference TRBV14 and TRBJ1-1, is EAGVTQFPSHSVIEKGQTVTLRCDPISGHDNLYWYRRVMGKEIKFLLHFVKESKQDESGMPNNRFLAERTGGTYSTLKVQPAELEDSGVYFCASSQLSEGGAFFGQGTRLTVV.

V is TRBV3-1 (or the pseudogene TRBV3-2) and J is TRBJ1-4; D possibly corresponds to TRBD1 (5 bases). V lost 2 bases and J lost 10, with 11 bases in between. CDR1 LGHDT and CDR2 YNNKEL come from the germline V gene (reference sequence). The CDR3 sequence is 13 residues long. The CDR3 loop is CASSQQDIPKLFF. The CDR3 bases are TGTGCCAGCAGCCAACAGGACATTCCAAAACTGTTTTTT.

Note on this clone: The junction does not match germline at one end; this may be a read error. The chain carries TRBV7-7 and TRBJ2-3, with TRBD1 identical over 11 bases. Germline V gene lookup returns CDR1 SSHAT and CDR2 FNYEAQ (reference sequence). The CDR3 is 16 residues long. The CDR3 DNA is TGTGCTAGCAGCGTTTCCTGGACAGGGGGCTCAGATACGCAGTATTTT. It encodes CASSVSWTGGSDTQYF.

The chain recombines TRBV7-8 with TRBJ2-1, with 14 bases lining up with TRBD2. The CDR3 is 17 amino acids. Losses at the gene ends were 5 bases for V and 9 bases for J; bases not matched to a gene: 12. Per the germline V gene, CDR1 is SGHVS and CDR2 is FQNEAQ. DNA of the CDR3: TGTGCCAGCAGCCTCCCCCGACTAGCGGGAGGGCCAGGTGAGCAGTTCTTC. Translating it yields CASSLPRLAGGPGEQFF. Filled out from reference TRBV7-8 and TRBJ2-1, the complete variable domain reads GAGVSQSPRYKVAKRGQDVALRCDPISGHVSLFWYQQALGQGPEFLTYFQNEAQLDKSGLPSDRFFAERPEGSVSTLKIQRTQQEDSAVYLCASSLPRLAGGPGEQFFGPGTRLTVL.

Only one count was recorded for this clone. The chain recombines TRBV5-5 with TRBJ2-5; no definite D call. The CDR3 runs to 12 residues. Trimming took off 4 bases at V and 3 bases at J, with 7 bases between the two ends. CDR1 is SGHKS and CDR2 is YYEKEE in the germline V gene (reference sequence). The CDR3 nucleotides read TGTGCCAGCAGCCGACCCAAAGAGACCCAGTACTTC. Encoded protein: CASSRPKETQYF.

This chain joins TRBV7-9 and TRBJ1-2, with 12 bases lining up with TRBD1. Per germline, CDR1 SEHNR and CDR2 FQNEAQ (reference sequence). There are 15 residues in the CDR3. V shed 2 bases and J 7 bases; nucleotides not matched to a gene: 5. In DNA form, the CDR3 reads TGTGCCAGCAGCTTAAGGGACAGGGGGCGCGGTGGCTACACCTTC. Translation: CASSLRDRGRGGYTF.

The chain has TRBV28 and TRBJ1-3; 7 bases are shared with TRBD1. After removal of 5 bases from V and 3 bases from J, the junction contained 10 bases not matched to a gene. Germline values: CDR1 MDHEN, CDR2 SYDVKM. This CDR3 is 16 amino acids long. This CDR3 reads CASSPILRDSGNTIYF. The CDR3 DNA reads TGTGCCAGCAGTCCAATCCTCCGGGACAGTGGAAACACCATATATTTT. Complete variable domain (other parts from reference TRBV28 and TRBJ1-3): DVKVTQSSRYLVKRTGEKVFLECVQDMDHENMFWYRQDPGLGLRLIYFSYDVKMKEKGDIPEGYSVSREKKERFSLILESASTNQTSMYLCASSPILRDSGNTIYFGEGSWLTVV.

V is TRBV5-1 and J is TRBJ1-4; weak D call: TRBD1 (6 bases). V lost 4 bases to trimming and J lost 1 base, with 8 bases between them. Germline CDR1 is SGHRS and CDR2 is YFSETQ. The CDR3 sequence is 14 residues long. The CDR3 spells CASSRGRTNEKLFF. For the CDR3, the DNA is TGCGCCAGCAGCAGGGGGAGAACTAATGAAAAACTGTTTTTT.